This T cell receptor (beta chain) was retrieved from a study of CD8+ T cells in alopecia areata. The wider study: Each recipient was a 7-10-week-old female C3H/HeJ mouse given skin from an approximately 6-12-month-old C3H/HeJ donor with spontaneous alopecia. Study-level findings and limits: It was lesional scalp, especially alopecia totalis/universalis, that showed higher clonality than normal scalp.

Comment on this clone: Its antigen is unknown. The germline and genes are mouse ones. The read ends 4 residues shy of where the CDR3 ends; the end is completed using the germline J gene.

CD4, CD8alpha, NKG2D, NKG2ACE and other markers were used to sort pooled cutaneous lymph node cells. cDNA serving as the sequencing template came from extracted, reverse transcribed RNA. Generated by immunoSEQ multiplex PCR, the TCRdb table keeps only in-frame clones and is missing some. Altogether 270,000 or so clones were found in the sample, and no singletons occur. V gave up 4 bases and J gave up 0 bases; unmatched junction bases: 4. This CDR3 has 15 residues. The V gene's germline CDR1 is FNHDT and CDR2 SITEND (reference sequence). The V call is TRBV19, the J call TRBJ2-7, with 10 bases fitting TRBD1. The material sequenced was CD4+ T cells sorted from a lymph node. The TCR comes from a C3H/HeJ mouse with alopecia areata. This strain's MHC haplotype is H2-k. This chain's CDR3 is CASSVRDRGSYEQYF. The CDR3 bases that were read are TGTGCCAGCAGTGTCCGGGACAGGGGCTCCTAT.